These T cell receptor beta chains were read from a single sample in a study of CD8 T cells in ankylosing spondylitis. Using its own MiXCR run on the 5' RACE reads, TCRdb lists one record per CDR3 protein. This sample yields roughly 250,000 distinct CDR3 sequences, of which roughly a tenth are seen a single time; 2.6% belongs to the top ten. Sequencing was carried out using blood, either unsorted or a sorted T cell fraction (not recorded which). The receptors were gathered from a male donor with ankylosing spondylitis or in good health (not recorded which). CDR3s include the opening cysteine and the closing phenylalanine or tryptophan. The D gene is left open where the match is weak. Rows give clone size only sometimes, using once, few, many, or a class for an expanded clone.

J gene	D gene	clone size	V gene	CDR3 DNA	CDR3 protein
TRBJ2-2	.	.	TRBV5-5	TGTGCCAGTAGCCCCTCCGGGTTAATCGGGGAGCTGTTTTTT	CASSPSGLIGELFF
TRBJ1-4	.	many	TRBV9	TGTGCCAGCAGCCAGGGGACCCTAAGCAGGGAAAAACTGTTTTTT	CASSQGTLSREKLFF
TRBJ1-2	.	many	TRBV20-1	TGCAGTGCTAGAGAGCTTAACCCTTATGGCTACACCTTC	CSARELNPYGYTF
TRBJ1-1	.	many	TRBV5-5	TGTGCCAGCAGCTTGGGAGGGATCGCTTTCTTT	CASSLGGIAFF
TRBJ1-1	TRBD1	.	TRBV30	TGTGCCTGGTCGGGACAGGGAAGCACTGAAGCTTTCTTT	CAWSGQGSTEAFF
TRBJ1-5	TRBD1	once	TRBV30	TGTGCCTGGAGCGCCGACAGGGATAGCAATCAGCCCCAGCATTTT	CAWSADRDSNQPQHF
TRBJ1-2	.	.	TRBV20-1	TGCAGTGCTAGGAGGCAGATTGACTATGGCTACACCTTC	CSARRQIDYGYTF
TRBJ1-2	.	many	TRBV7-9	TGTGCCATCCGGGGGACCTACTATGGCTACACCTTC	CAIRGTYYGYTF
TRBJ1-2	.	few	TRBV7-2	TGTGCCAGCAGCTTTTGGGAGGACGACTATGGCTACACCTTC	CASSFWEDDYGYTF
TRBJ1-1	TRBD1	many	TRBV5-1	TGCGCCAGCAGCTTGCAGGGGGTGGGAGCGAACACTGAAGCTTTCTTT	CASSLQGVGANTEAFF
TRBJ1-1	.	.	TRBV7-9	TGTGCCAGCAGCCGAGATATAGATCCCATGAACACTGAAGCTTTCTTT	CASSRDIDPMNTEAFF
TRBJ2-7	.	many	TRBV3-2	TGTGCCAGCAGCCAAGAAGGGGCCCGCCGGGACAGGGGTTACGAGCAGTACTTC	CASSQEGARRDRGYEQYF
TRBJ2-3	.	many	TRBV29-1	TGCAGCGTTGTAGGGGGAGATACGCAGTATTTT	CSVVGGDTQYF